These 13 T cell receptor beta chains came from one sample sequenced in a study of blood T cells in healthy people across ages (dated by TCRdb to the mid-2010s). Libraries were prepared through 5' RACE. Instrument on record: Illumina HiSeq 2500. The second PCR ran for about 6 to 12 cycles and used a J-beta primer mix along with a sample-barcoded 5' primer. TCRdb took the public reads, trimmed them with fastp at Q25, ran MiXCR for clone calling and kept in-frame beta chains. Rows merge per CDR3 protein into single entries with the most common DNA and genes. A total of approximately 790,000 distinct CDR3 sequences appear in this sample, about 62% of them only once. The ten top clones hold 28% of the sample. Sequenced material: blood. Source of these receptors: a man between 25 and 39 years old in good health.

The V and J genes are TRBV4-3 and TRBJ2-1; no reliable D call. The CDR3 covers 14 residues. The V gene's germline CDR1 is LGHNA and CDR2 YSLEER. V lost 2 bases, J lost 6 bases, and 11 bases lay in between. In nucleotides, the CDR3 is TGCGCCAGCAGCCAACAAGACATTTTCAATGAGCAGTTCTTC. As protein: CASSQQDIFNEQFF.

The chain links TRBV21-1 to TRBJ2-7; no check of the table's D call, TRBD1, against the DNA was made. TRBV21-1 is recorded as a pseudogene. The CDR3 length is 19 residues. In DNA form, the CDR3 reads TGTGCCAGCAGCAAAGGGGGGGCTACAAAGGGGGCCTACTCCTACGAGCAGTACTTC. Its translation: CASSKGGATKGAYSYEQYF.

The rearrangement links TRBV5-6 to TRBJ2-1, with TRBD2 matching 13 bases. The CDR3 is 14 residues long. The junction had 7 bases not matched to a gene; V was cut back by 4 bases and J by 12 bases. Germline V gives CDR1 SGHDT, CDR2 YYEEEE. CDR3 in amino acids: CASSPPGTSGVQFF. The CDR3 DNA is TGTGCCAGCAGCCCTCCGGGGACTAGCGGGGTGCAGTTCTTC.

The V call is TRBV6-2 or TRBV6-3, the J call TRBJ2-4; D call uncertain. The J call may not be correct, given that the DNA end is closer to TRBJ2-7. The CDR3 spans 12 residues. Per germline, CDR1 MNHEY and CDR2 SVGEGT. The CDR3: CASSYALDEQYF. CDR3 DNA: TGTGCCAGCAGTTACGCCCTGGACGAGCAGTACTTC.

This chain connects TRBV3-1 to TRBJ2-1; D possibly matches TRBD1 or TRBD2 (6 bases each). V was shortened by 5 bases and J by 4 bases, with 18 bases between the two germline ends. This CDR3 has 16 amino acids. Germline CDR1 reads LGHDT; CDR2 reads YNNKEL (reference sequence). CDR3 bases: TGTGCCAGCAGCTATGGAGGAGGGGGGCTTTACAATGAGCAGTTCTTC. Translating it yields CASSYGGGGLYNEQFF.

V is TRBV5-5 and J is TRBJ2-5; 8 bases agree with TRBD2. The J call may be mistaken, given a closer DNA end match to TRBJ2-7. The CDR3 spans 14 residues. CDR1 and CDR2 (germline): SGHKS, YYEKEE (reference sequence). CDR3 loop: CASSLEGLGYEQYF. DNA for the CDR3: TGTGCCAGCAGCTTGGAGGGACTAGGCTACGAGCAGTACTTC.

This clonotype has just one count. The rearrangement joins TRBV6-5 to TRBJ2-1; TRBD2 matches at 9 bases. V trimming: 6 bases; J trimming: 8 bases; junction bases outside the gene matches: 8. The CDR3 has 14 residues. Germline V gene data show CDR1 as MNHEY and CDR2 as SVGAGI. Here the CDR3 DNA reads TGTGCCAGCAGACCGGGACTAGCTTCCGATGAGCAGTTCTTC. This translates into CASRPGLASDEQFF.

The rearrangement joins TRBV3-1 to TRBJ1-1; D unresolved. V was clipped by 4 bases and J by 4 bases, with 10 bases between them. Germline CDR1 LGHDT, CDR2 YNNKEL (reference sequence). The CDR3 is 13 amino acids. The CDR3 DNA reads as TGTGCCAGCAGCCTTCAACCAAGCACTGAAGCTTTCTTT. Translating gives CASSLQPSTEAFF.

V is TRBV2 and J is TRBJ1-1, with D tentatively TRBD1 (5 bases). The germline gives CDR1 SNHLY, CDR2 FYNNEI. The V and J ends lost 3 bases and 6 bases respectively, with 14 bases between them. The CDR3 spans 14 residues. Written as DNA, the CDR3 is TGTGCCAGCAGTGACGTAACAGGTCCCTCTGAAGCTTTCTTT. Its translation: CASSDVTGPSEAFF.

The gene calls are TRBV24-1 and TRBJ2-5, with 7 bases identical to TRBD2. The CDR3 runs 13 residues. Trimming took 4 bases from V and 4 from J; bases not matched to a gene: 2. Germline-derived CDR1 and CDR2 are KGHDR and SFDVKD. CDR3 sequence: CATSDWEGETQYF. The DNA of the CDR3 is TGTGCCACCAGTGACTGGGAGGGAGAGACCCAGTACTTC.

The chain joins TRBV11-1 to TRBJ2-7; possible D gene TRBD2, 6 bases. The V end lost 5 bases, the J end lost 1 base, and 9 bases lay between the germline ends. Per the germline V gene, CDR1 is SGHAT and CDR2 is FQDESV (reference sequence). This CDR3 comprises 13 residues. The CDR3 spells CASSRGTSYEQYF. The CDR3 bases are TGTGCCAGCAGCCGCGGGACGTCCTACGAGCAGTACTTC.

The chain links TRBV7-9 to TRBJ2-4; possibly TRBD1 for D (7 bases). The last part of the DNA fits TRBJ2-7 better; the J call may be wrong. Germline CDR1 reads SEHNR; CDR2 reads FQNEAQ (reference sequence). The CDR3 runs 15 residues. CDR3 residues: CASGPRDSLTYEQYF. CDR3 bases: TGTGCCAGCGGTCCGCGGGACAGCCTTACCTACGAGCAGTACTTC.

The V gene is TRBV29-1, the J gene TRBJ2-7; 7 bases fit TRBD1. The germline V gene has CDR1 SQVTM and CDR2 ANQGSEA. Trimming removed 6 bases from V and 1 base from J; junction bases left unmatched: 3. The CDR3 is 12 residues long. CDR3: CSVSQGSYEQYF. The CDR3 DNA is TGCAGCGTATCACAGGGGTCCTACGAGCAGTACTTC.